The source of this TCR beta chain is a study of OX40 agonist ivuxolimab in advanced cancers. Method: immunoSEQ multiplex PCR; TCRdb's copy keeps in-frame clones and lacks some. Seen here are about 33,000 clones, roughly 89% observed once, and the top ten hold approximately 0.94%. V trimming: 8 bases; J trimming: 5 bases; junction bases outside the gene matches: 8. The CDR3 is 14 amino acids. CDR1 and CDR2 (germline): MNHEY, SMNVEV (reference sequence). This sequence originates from an adult with an advanced solid tumor such as melanoma, head and neck, liver or kidney cancer. This sample comprised CD4+ or CD8+ T cells sorted from blood, obtained in a trial of the OX40 agonist ivuxolimab. The chain joins TRBV27 to TRBJ1-5, with 8 bases that match TRBD1. CDR3 in amino acids: CASSSYRGDQPQHF. In DNA, the CDR3 is TGTGCCAGCTCATCTTACAGGGGGGATCAGCCCCAGCATTTT.